A selection of T cell receptor beta chains follows, all from one sample in a study of cytomegalovirus exposure and HLA in healthy donors. Sequencing used immunoSEQ multiplex PCR; TCRdb keeps in-frame clones, though not all of them. The table has more than 85,000 clones, 60% to 80% seen once; the top ten hold less than 1.5%. Sequencing was carried out using PBMCs. The source of these receptors is a female donor in good health and CMV-seronegative. The conserved cysteine and the conserved F or W are not part of the CDR3 here.

j_call v_call cdr3_aa
TRBJ2-5 TRBV19 ASSLGTSGSGETQY
TRBJ1-5 TRBV30 AWRPTGGVNQPQH
TRBJ1-1 TRBV7-9 ASSLIGGEAF
TRBJ2-1 TRBV6-1 ASGEREGSYNEQF
TRBJ2-6 TRBV27 ASSSGQGSSGANVLT
TRBJ2-1 TRBV7-8 ASSFTSNEQF
TRBJ2-1 TRBV5-1 ASSLLPRLAGGYNEQF
TRBJ1-3 TRBV5-8 ASSLWTATGRSGNTIY
TRBJ1-5 TRBV19 ASSIGNRQGTYPQH
TRBJ1-5 TRBV5-5 ASSLAEAEAYNQPQH
TRBJ2-3 TRBV5-1 ASSPRTHTDTQY
TRBJ1-1 TRBV9 ASSVVLEAPEAF
TRBJ2-7 TRBV9 ASSLRDRSDGNEQY
TRBJ1-2 TRBV28 ASSLAQGLSNGYT
TRBJ2-3 TRBV19 ATTSIAGTDTQY
TRBJ1-1 TRBV5-1 ASSQSPGREFEAF
TRBJ2-2 TRBV6-5 ASSPRDRHTGELF
TRBJ1-1 TRBV4-1 ASSDRQGADTEAF
TRBJ1-5 TRBV27 ASSARGLGNQPQH
TRBJ2-7 TRBV10-1 ASSESTNSYEQY
TRBJ2-5 TRBV2 ASSGTSGRASETQY
TRBJ2-1 TRBV6-4 ASSDPSGSSNEQF
TRBJ2-1 TRBV7-8 ASSLTQGGYNEQF
TRBJ1-2 TRBV18 ASSPPNLGQFYGYT
TRBJ1-2 TRBV6-6 ASSSGTGSLDGYT
TRBJ2-5 TRBV6-1 ASSEALAGGGQETQY
TRBJ2-7 TRBV7-8 ASSLSGLAGEEQY
TRBJ1-5 TRBV7-9 ASSLSPNQPQH
TRBJ1-1 TRBV6-5 ASSYYPGQGNIEAF
TRBJ2-1 TRBV25-1 ASSRHGGGHNEQF
TRBJ2-5 TRBV19 ASSPRTGPWETQY
TRBJ2-5 TRBV7-2 ASSLGTYQETQY
TRBJ1-1 TRBV11-2 ASSSLQGRNTEAF
TRBJ1-1 TRBV5-1 ASSRGAVDTEAF
TRBJ1-2 TRBV7-9 ASSSSYGYT
TRBJ2-7 TRBV18 ASSGEGTYEQY